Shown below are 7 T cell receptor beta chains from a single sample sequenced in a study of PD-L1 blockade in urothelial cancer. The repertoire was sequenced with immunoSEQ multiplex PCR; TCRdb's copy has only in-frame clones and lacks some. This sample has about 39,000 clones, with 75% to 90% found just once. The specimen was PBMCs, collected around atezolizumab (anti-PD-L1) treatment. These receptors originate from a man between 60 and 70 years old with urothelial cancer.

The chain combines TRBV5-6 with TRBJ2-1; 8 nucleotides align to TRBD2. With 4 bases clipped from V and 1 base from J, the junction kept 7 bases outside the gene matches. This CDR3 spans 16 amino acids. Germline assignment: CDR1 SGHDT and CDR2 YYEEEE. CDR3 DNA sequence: TGTGCCAGCAGCGTCCCGGGACTAGTATCCTACAATGAGCAGTTCTTC. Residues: CASSVPGLVSYNEQFF.

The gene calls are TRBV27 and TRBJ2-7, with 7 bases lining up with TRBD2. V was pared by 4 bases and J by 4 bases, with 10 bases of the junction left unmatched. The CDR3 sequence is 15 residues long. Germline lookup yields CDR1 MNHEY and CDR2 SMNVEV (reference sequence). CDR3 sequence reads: CASSSLEGGRYEQYF. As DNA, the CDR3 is TGTGCCAGCAGTTCCCTTGAGGGAGGGCGGTACGAGCAGTACTTC.

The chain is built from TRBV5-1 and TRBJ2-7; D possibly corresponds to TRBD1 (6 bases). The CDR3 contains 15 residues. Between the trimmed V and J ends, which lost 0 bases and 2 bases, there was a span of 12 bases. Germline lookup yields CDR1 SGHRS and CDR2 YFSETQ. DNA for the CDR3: TGCGCCAGCAGCTTGGAAAACAGGGTCGCCTACGAGCAGTACTTC. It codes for CASSLENRVAYEQYF.

The CDR3 loop reads CASSFGLAGEEQYF. The CDR3 DNA reads TGTGCCAGCAGCTTTGGACTAGCGGGGGAAGAGCAGTACTTC. The chain is built from TRBV7-2 and TRBJ2-7; 13 positions agree with TRBD2. The CDR3 extends over 14 amino acids. V shed 3 bases and J 7 bases; nucleotides not matched to a gene: 3. Germline loops: CDR1 SGHTA, CDR2 FQGNSA.

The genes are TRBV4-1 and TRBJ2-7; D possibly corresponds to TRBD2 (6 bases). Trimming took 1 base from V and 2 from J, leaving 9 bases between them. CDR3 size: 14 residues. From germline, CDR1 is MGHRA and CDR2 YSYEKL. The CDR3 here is CASSQVAGTYEQYF. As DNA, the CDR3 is TGCGCCAGCAGCCAAGTTGCGGGAACCTACGAGCAGTACTTC.

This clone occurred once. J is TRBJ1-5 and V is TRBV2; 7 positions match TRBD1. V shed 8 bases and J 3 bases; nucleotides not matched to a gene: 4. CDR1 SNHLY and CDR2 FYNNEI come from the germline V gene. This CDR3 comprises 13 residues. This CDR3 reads CASLGTVNQPQHF. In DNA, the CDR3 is TGTGCCAGCCTCGGGACAGTCAATCAGCCCCAGCATTTT.

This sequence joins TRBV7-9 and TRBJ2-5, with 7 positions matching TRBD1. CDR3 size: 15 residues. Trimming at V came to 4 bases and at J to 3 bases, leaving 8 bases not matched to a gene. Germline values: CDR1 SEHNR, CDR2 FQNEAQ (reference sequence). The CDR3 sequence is CASSSHTTGKETQYF. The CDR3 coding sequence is TGTGCCAGCAGCTCCCATACGACAGGGAAAGAGACCCAGTACTTC.